This T cell receptor (beta chain) is drawn from a study of cytomegalovirus exposure and HLA in healthy donors. Turning to the study itself: Most donors, about 82% of some 400 genotyped, fell in the Caucasian-associated ancestry cluster.

CDR1 and CDR2 from the germline V gene are SGHTA and FQGTGA. The CDR3 contains 17 residues. For this clone: Compared with germline, one end of the junction differs, possibly owing to a read error. This sample includes further DNA sequences coding for the same CDR3.

PCR employed 60 Vbeta and 13 Jbeta primers. The table came from immunoSEQ multiplex PCR; TCRdb's copy has only in-frame clones and leaves some out. The table records about 110,000 clones, about four fifths of them present only once. The chain recombines TRBV7-3 with TRBJ2-2, with 8 bases aligning to TRBD1. The sample taken for sequencing was PBMCs. This TCR was recovered from a woman aged 45-60 years in good health and CMV-seropositive. The CDR3 spells CASSLWTGGRGPGELFF. For the CDR3, the DNA is TGTGCCAGCAGCTTATGGACCGGGGGCAGGGGGCCCGGGGAGTTGTTTTTT.